This T cell receptor beta chain was captured by sequencing in a study of T cell repertoires in cytomegalovirus infection. Background on the study: Indications came from public TCR beta signatures; they pointed to CMV infection and to a matching HLA type.

This clonotype was seen many times. Antigen specificity is unknown. Each CDR3 protein gets one entry after TCRdb re-called the reads with MiXCR. The sample has under 200,000 distinct CDR3 sequences, approximately 9.7% seen once; the top ten hold about 4.6%. From germline, CDR1 is SGHVS and CDR2 FQNEAQ. This CDR3 is 14 amino acids long. Trimming cost V 7 bases and J 4 bases; bases outside gene matches: 9. Study observations and caveats: CMV-specific HLA-C-restricted TCR beta clonotypes dominated the ex vivo response. Summed frequency of public TCR beta families distinguished CMV carriers with the relevant HLA.

This clonotype was sampled from a human donor in good health (CMV status not recorded). Some clones in this sample may be carry-over from other donors' samples. The sample comprised PBMCs. This chain uses TRBV7-8 with TRBJ1-1, with 7 bases that match TRBD1. The chain's CDR3 is CASKRQGGSTEAFF. CDR3 in DNA: TGTGCCAGCAAAAGACAGGGTGGTAGCACTGAAGCTTTCTTT.